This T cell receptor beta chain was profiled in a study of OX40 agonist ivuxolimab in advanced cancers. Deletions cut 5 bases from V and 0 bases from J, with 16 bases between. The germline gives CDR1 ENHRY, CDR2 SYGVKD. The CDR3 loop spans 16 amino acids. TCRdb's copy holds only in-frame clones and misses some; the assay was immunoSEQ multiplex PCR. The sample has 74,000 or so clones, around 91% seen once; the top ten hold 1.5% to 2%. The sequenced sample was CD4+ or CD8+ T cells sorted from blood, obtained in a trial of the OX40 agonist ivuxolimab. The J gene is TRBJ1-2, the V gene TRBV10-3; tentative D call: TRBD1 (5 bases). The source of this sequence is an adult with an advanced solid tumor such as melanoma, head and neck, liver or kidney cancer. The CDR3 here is CAISSSGTSPNYGYTF. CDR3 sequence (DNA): TGTGCCATCAGTTCATCAGGGACTTCCCCTAACTATGGCTACACCTTC.